This TCR beta chain is drawn from a study of cytomegalovirus exposure and HLA in healthy donors. Study results and caveats: The study flagged some 180 TCR beta chains as cytomegalovirus-associated.

PCR was performed using 60 Vbeta and 13 Jbeta primers. Produced via immunoSEQ multiplex PCR; TCRdb's table is partial and in-frame only. The sample records some 120,000 clones, around 74% being singletons. V lost 3 bases to trimming and J lost 8 bases, with 26 bases between them. This CDR3 has 18 amino acids. Germline V lookup: CDR1 PRHDT, CDR2 FYEKMQ (reference sequence). As for this clone: Its antigen is still unknown.

The source of this sequence is a man aged 25 to 40 in good health and CMV-seronegative. The material sequenced was PBMCs. V gene TRBV13 combines with J gene TRBJ2-1, with D possibly being TRBD2 (6 bases). The CDR3 protein is CASSFSFSGGGPIDEQFF. CDR3 nucleotide sequence: TGTGCCAGCAGCTTTTCTTTTTCGGGCGGAGGGCCCATCGATGAGCAGTTCTTC.